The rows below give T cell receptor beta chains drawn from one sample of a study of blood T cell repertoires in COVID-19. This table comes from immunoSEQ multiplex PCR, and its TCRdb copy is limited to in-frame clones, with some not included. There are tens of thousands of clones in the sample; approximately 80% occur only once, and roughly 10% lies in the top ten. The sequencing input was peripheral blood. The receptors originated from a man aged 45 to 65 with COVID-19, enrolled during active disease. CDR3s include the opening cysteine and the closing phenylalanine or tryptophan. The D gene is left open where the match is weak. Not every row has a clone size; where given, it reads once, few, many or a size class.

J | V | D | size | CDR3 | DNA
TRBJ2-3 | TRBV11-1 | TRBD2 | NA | CASSLQGLAGADTQYF | TGTGCCAGCAGCTTACAGGGACTAGCGGGAGCAGATACGCAGTATTTT
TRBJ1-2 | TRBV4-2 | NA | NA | CASSQVSPAGDSYGYTF | TGTGCCAGCAGCCAAGTGTCCCCGGCAGGGGATTCCTATGGCTACACCTTC
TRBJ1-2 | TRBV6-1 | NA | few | CASSEVGRRLNYGYTF | TGTGCCAGCAGTGAAGTAGGAAGGCGGCTGAACTATGGCTACACCTTC
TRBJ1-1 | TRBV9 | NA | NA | CASSVTPENTEAFF | TGTGCCAGCAGCGTAACCCCAGAGAACACTGAAGCTTTCTTT
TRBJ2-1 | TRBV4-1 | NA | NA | CASSPWGDEQFF | TGCGCCAGCAGCCCTTGGGGGGATGAGCAGTTCTTC
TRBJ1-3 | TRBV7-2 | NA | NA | CASTAGLGHRNTIYF | TGTGCCAGCACCGCAGGTCTGGGACACAGAAACACCATATATTTT
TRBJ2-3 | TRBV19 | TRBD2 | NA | CASSRTSGSTDTQYF | TGTGCCAGTAGCCGGACTAGCGGTAGCACAGATACGCAGTATTTT
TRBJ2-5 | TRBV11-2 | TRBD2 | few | CASSLGLAGGQQTQYF | TGTGCCAGCAGCTTAGGGCTAGCGGGAGGGCAACAGACCCAGTACTTC
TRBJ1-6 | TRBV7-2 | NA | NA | CASSFESYNSPLHF | TGTGCCAGCAGCTTCGAGTCCTATAATTCACCCCTCCACTTT
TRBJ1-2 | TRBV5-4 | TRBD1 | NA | CASSQDRGGDGYTF | TGTGCCAGCAGCCAGGACAGGGGTGGCGATGGCTACACCTTC
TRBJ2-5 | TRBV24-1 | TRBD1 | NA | CATSLGQGTETQYF | TGTGCCACCAGCCTTGGACAGGGCACGGAGACCCAGTACTTC
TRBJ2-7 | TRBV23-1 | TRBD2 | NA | CASTPRGGPYEQYF | TGCGCCAGCACTCCCCGCGGGGGACCCTACGAGCAGTACTTC
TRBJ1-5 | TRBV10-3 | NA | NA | CAISDVGGAGNQPQHF | TGTGCCATCAGTGATGTGGGGGGGGCAGGGAATCAGCCCCAGCATTTT